What follows is one T cell receptor (beta chain) and its context. This clone was seen a few times. No antigen is known for it. No base qualities exist here, and no much larger clone lies one base off it. This entry comes from a study of blood T cell repertoires in COVID-19 (dated by TCRdb to 2018 to 2021). At the level of the whole study: Collaborator samples came from the United States, Italy and Spain and covered acute and convalescent phases of COVID-19. The repertoires were released in a freely available public database meant as a resource for research on the immune response to SARS-CoV-2. Deeply sampled blood TCRbeta repertoires from subjects exposed to, actively infected with, or recovered from COVID-19 were included in the dataset. Samples were obtained from the ongoing ImmuneRACE study (first 160 participants) and from 950 to 1,500 subjects provided by 6 global collaborators. Where available, HLA class I and class II types were taken from metadata supplied by the sample provider and were not determined by assay-based typing. A de-identified subject ID, COVID-19 status, age in years and sex were almost always included in the sample metadata. The material from the prospective study consisted of cDNA or gDNA derived from T cells, B-cell-depleted T cells, or PBMCs. What the work shows at the level of the full study, not this receptor alone: How much clinical and demographic metadata was included differed by source and by participant, and the metadata was provided uncurated.

TCRbeta CDR3 regions were amplified from genomic DNA by means of the immunoSEQ Assay, a bias-controlled multiplex PCR. The paper's data handling went like this. Nucleated cell counts per sample were estimated from amplification of reference gene primers within the assay. Sequence reads were collapsed and filtered to measure the absolute abundance of every unique TCRbeta CDR3 rearrangement. For each sample, productive Simpson clonality was calculated by taking the square root of Simpson's diversity index across productive rearrangements. TCRdb obtained this table from immuneACCESS and retained in-frame rearrangements with V and J assigned. These tables miss some clones; where compared with another copy, unresolved V genes account for less than half of the shortfall, and the remainder is unexplained. V and J calls and clone size are given by that table; D and trimming were obtained from the DNA. This sample lists 140,000 or so clones; 84% were detected once. The ten biggest clones cover 10% to 13% of the sample.

Each collaborating institution followed its own protocols to collect whole blood in K2EDTA tubes. For TCRbeta analysis, collaborators shipped samples as frozen whole blood, isolated PBMCs, or DNA extracted from either of those sample types. CDR1 MNHNS and CDR2 SASEGT are derived from the germline V gene. Ends trimmed: V by 2 bases, J by 4 bases; bases unmatched to a gene: 7. The CDR3 has 15 amino acids, counting the end cysteine and phenylalanine. Of the read, only the CDR3 DNA is kept; its 45 bases are in frame from base 1. This chain joins TRBV6-1 to TRBJ1-2; a stretch of 7 junction bases matches TRBD1. Sequenced sample: peripheral blood. This receptor was obtained from a man aged 55 to 70 with active or convalescent COVID-19. The DNA reads as follows: TGTGCCAGCAGTGAATTGGGGACAGTTTCCTATGGCTACACCTTC. This codes for CASSELGTVSYGYTF.